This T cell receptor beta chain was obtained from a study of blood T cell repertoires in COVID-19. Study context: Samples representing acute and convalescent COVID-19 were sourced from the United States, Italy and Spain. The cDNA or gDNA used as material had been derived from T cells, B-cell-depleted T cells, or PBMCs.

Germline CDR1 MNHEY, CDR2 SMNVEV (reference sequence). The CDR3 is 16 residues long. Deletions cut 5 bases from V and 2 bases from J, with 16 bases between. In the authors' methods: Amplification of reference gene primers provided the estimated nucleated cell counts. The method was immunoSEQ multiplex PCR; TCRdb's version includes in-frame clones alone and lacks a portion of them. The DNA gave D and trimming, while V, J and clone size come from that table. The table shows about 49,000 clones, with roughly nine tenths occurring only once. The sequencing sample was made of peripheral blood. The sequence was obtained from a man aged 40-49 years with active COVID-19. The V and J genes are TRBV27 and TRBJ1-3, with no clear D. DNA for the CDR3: TGTGCCAGCAGTCTAACCGGTCCTACTACTGGAAACACCATATATTTT. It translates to CASSLTGPTTGNTIYF.